The clone carrying this T cell receptor beta chain has a count of ten or more. The data are from a study of Graves' ophthalmopathy and Graves' hyperthyroidism. CDR1 is DFQATT, CDR2 SNEGSKA, per germline (reference sequence). V was trimmed by 6 bases and J by 4 bases, leaving 12 bases between them. This CDR3 has 12 residues. RNA transcripts were the source from which TCR beta CDR3 regions were amplified. Amplification began with first-round RT-PCR using HTBI primers, then second-round multiplex PCR was performed. TCRdb reanalysed the multiplex PCR reads using MiXCR and keeps one entry per CDR3 protein. This table holds approximately 700,000 distinct CDR3 sequences, 35% to 50% found once.

The chain uses TRBV20-1 and TRBJ1-2, with D maybe TRBD1 (5 bases). What was sequenced was peripheral blood. The TCR was taken from an adult man with Graves' ophthalmopathy. In DNA, the CDR3 is TGCAGTGCGGACGGGGGTATCTATGGCTACACCTTC. Translation gives CSADGGIYGYTF.